The 25 T cell receptor beta chains presented below share a single source sample, sequenced in a study of PD-1 blockade in classical Hodgkin lymphoma. All patients experienced relapse after autologous stem cell transplantation, and brentuximab vedotin exposure was variable. Researchers pulled CD8+ T cells out of thawed PBMCs using magnetic negative selection. The protocol was immunoSEQ multiplex PCR, while the TCRdb copy is restricted to in-frame clones and leaves out a portion. In the table there are about 30,000 clones, 88% of which are singletons. The sequencing here drew on CD8+ T cells from blood, taken at baseline. These TCRs come from a human donor with classical Hodgkin lymphoma.

This chain connects TRBV6-1 to TRBJ1-5; D perhaps matches TRBD1 (6 bases). Germline V gene lookup returns CDR1 MNHNS and CDR2 SASEGT. CDR3 length equals 11 residues. The V and J ends lost 3 bases and 11 bases respectively, with 8 bases between them. The CDR3 DNA sequence: TGTGCCAGCAGTGAGGACAGCTCCCAGCATTTT. Its protein is CASSEDSSQHF.

This chain uses TRBV28 with TRBJ2-3; D might be TRBD1 (5 bases). Trimming took off 1 base at V and 0 bases at J, with 14 bases between the two ends. Per the germline V gene, CDR1 is MDHEN and CDR2 is SYDVKM. The CDR3 is made up of 17 amino acids. CDR3 amino acids: CASSLSALGASTDTQYF. The CDR3 region has the DNA TGTGCCAGCAGTTTATCCGCTTTAGGGGCTAGCACAGATACGCAGTATTTT.

V is TRBV30 and J is TRBJ2-7; the match to TRBD1 covers 10 bases. Germline-derived CDR1 and CDR2 are GTSNPN and SVGIG (reference sequence). Germline trimming cut 5 bases from V and 3 bases from J; bases unmatched to any gene: 7. The CDR3 totals 14 residues. Written as DNA, the CDR3 is TGTGCCTGGCGGAACCGGGACAGGGGCTACGAGCAGTACTTC. Residues: CAWRNRDRGYEQYF.

This clone was counted once. V gene TRBV27 combines with J gene TRBJ2-7; the D call may be TRBD1 or TRBD2 (5 bases each). Germline V gene data show CDR1 as MNHEY and CDR2 as SMNVEV (reference sequence). This CDR3 spans 14 amino acids. V gave up 7 bases and J gave up 1 base, with 14 bases separating them. CDR3 DNA sequence: TGTGCCAGCATGGGGACGCAGACATCCTACGAGCAGTACTTC. Amino acids: CASMGTQTSYEQYF.

This clone occurred once. The J gene is TRBJ2-1, the V gene TRBV15; 9 positions agree with TRBD1. The CDR3 runs 15 residues. Germline CDR1 and CDR2: LNHNV and YYDKDF (reference sequence). J gave up 7 bases and V 3 bases, and 7 bases lay outside the gene matches. DNA of the CDR3: TGTGCCACCAGCAGGTCTCGGACAGGGGCGAATGAGCAGTTCTTC. Translated: CATSRSRTGANEQFF.

The V call is TRBV4-2, the J call TRBJ1-4; D is unresolved. Trimming shortened V by 0 bases and J by 12 bases, and 17 bases separated the two germline ends. This CDR3 has 15 residues. The germline CDR1 and CDR2 sequences are LGHNA and YNFKEQ. CDR3 DNA: TGTGCCAGCAGCCAAGATTTGAGGACTTCTACGGAACTGTTTTTT. As protein: CASSQDLRTSTELFF.

The DNA of the CDR3 is TGTGCCAGCAGCCCGGCTAGGGCTGTCTACAATGAGCAGTTCTTC. As protein: CASSPARAVYNEQFF. The rearrangement links TRBV7-9 to TRBJ2-1; D is ambiguous. Trimming shortened V by 5 bases and J by 3 bases, and 14 bases separated the two germline ends. Germline V gives CDR1 SEHNR, CDR2 FQNEAQ (reference sequence). The CDR3 is made up of 15 amino acids.

This clone was found a few times. This chain connects TRBV10-3 to TRBJ1-2; D is unclear. In germline, CDR1 is ENHRY, CDR2 SYGVKD. V lost 7 bases and J lost 8, with 17 bases in between. CDR3 size: 13 residues. The CDR3, as DNA: TGTGCCATCACCGGCGGCGGAGCTTGGGGCTACACCTTC. It specifies CAITGGGAWGYTF.

This chain connects TRBV11-2 to TRBJ2-7; D might be TRBD1 (5 bases). The V end lost 3 bases, the J end lost 5 bases, and 17 bases lay between the germline ends. The CDR3 has 15 residues. Germline assignment: CDR1 SGHAT and CDR2 FQNNGV. The CDR3 sequence is CASSLGRAVFDEQYF. Here the CDR3 DNA reads TGTGCCAGCAGCTTGGGCAGGGCGGTTTTCGACGAGCAGTACTTC.

V gene TRBV4-1 combines with J gene TRBJ2-5, with D possibly TRBD2 on 5 matching bases. Per the germline V gene, CDR1 is MGHRA and CDR2 is YSYEKL. The CDR3 contains 14 residues. Trimming stripped 3 bases from V and 5 bases from J, with 13 bases between. The DNA for the CDR3 is TGCGCCAGCAGCCAGGCCGGGATCCCGGAGACCCAGTACTTC. Translating it yields CASSQAGIPETQYF.

The genes are TRBV27 and TRBJ2-2; D remains unclear. Looked up from germline, CDR1 is MNHEY and CDR2 is SMNVEV (reference sequence). Trimming removed 4 bases from V and 6 bases from J, with 6 bases in between. The CDR3 contains 12 residues. For the CDR3, the DNA is TGTGCCAGCAGTTCGCAACCCGGGGAGCTGTTTTTT. This codes for CASSSQPGELFF.

The chain combines TRBV7-8 with TRBJ2-7, with D unresolved. Germline CDR1 and CDR2: SGHVS and FQNEAQ. Trimming cost V 3 bases and J 5 bases, with 8 bases left between them. This CDR3 has 12 amino acids. As DNA, the CDR3 is TGTGCCAGCAGCTTGACCCACAACGAGCAGTACTTC. Its protein product is CASSLTHNEQYF.

The chain couples TRBV29-1 to TRBJ2-7; D is possibly TRBD1 or TRBD2 (5 bases each). V was pared by 5 bases and J by 0 bases, with 14 bases between. Germline CDR1 and CDR2: SQVTM and ANQGSEA. The CDR3 runs 14 residues. CDR3 DNA: TGCAGCGTTCTTGGGGCAGGGACCTCCTACGAGCAGTACTTC. It encodes CSVLGAGTSYEQYF.

The CDR3 region has the DNA TGCGCCAGCAGCTTGAGGGGGACAACGTACGAGCAGTACTTC. Encoded protein: CASSLRGTTYEQYF. The chain employs TRBV5-1 and TRBJ2-7; tentatively, D is TRBD1 (6 bases). V lost 1 base to trimming and J lost 4 bases, with 12 bases between them. CDR3 size: 14 residues. The germline V gene has CDR1 SGHRS and CDR2 YFSETQ.

The DNA for the CDR3 is TGTGCCAGCGACAGGGATGGACGTGGCTACACCTTC. This translates into CASDRDGRGYTF. The chain recombines TRBV10-3 with TRBJ1-2, with 7 bases that match TRBD1. The CDR3 has 12 amino acids. V shed 10 bases, J shed 7 bases, and the junction held 9 bases outside the gene matches. Germline loops: CDR1 ENHRY, CDR2 SYGVKD.

J is TRBJ1-5 and V is TRBV27, with D tentatively TRBD1 (5 bases). The germline V gene has CDR1 MNHEY and CDR2 SMNVEV (reference sequence). Trimming took 5 bases from V and 3 from J, leaving 17 bases between them. This CDR3 has 16 amino acids. CDR3 residues: CASSPFGWGTNQPQHF. CDR3 in DNA: TGTGCCAGCAGTCCCTTCGGGTGGGGGACCAATCAGCCCCAGCATTTT.

The rearrangement uses TRBV28 and TRBJ2-7; D is tentatively TRBD1 or TRBD2 (6 bases each). V dropped 4 bases and J dropped 2 bases, with 9 bases sitting between them. CDR1 is MDHEN and CDR2 is SYDVKM in the germline V gene. This CDR3 contains 13 residues. The CDR3 DNA is TGTGCCAGCAGTTCTGGGGGGCCCTACGAGCAGTACTTC. This codes for CASSSGGPYEQYF.

The rearrangement uses TRBV2 and TRBJ2-7; TRBD2 aligns across 10 bases. Per the germline V gene, CDR1 is SNHLY and CDR2 is FYNNEI. V shed 6 bases and J 4 bases; nucleotides not matched to a gene: 9. The CDR3 is made up of 15 amino acids. The CDR3 bases are TGTGCCAGCAGAGAGGGGGCTAGCGGGAGTTACGAGCAGTACTTC. Residues: CASREGASGSYEQYF.

The gene calls are TRBV5-1 and TRBJ2-1, with TRBD1 matching over 8 bases. V was clipped by 3 bases and J by 6 bases; unmatched bases: 2. Germline lookup yields CDR1 SGHRS and CDR2 YFSETQ. The CDR3 is 13 amino acids. CDR3 coding DNA: TGCGCCAGCAGCTCTACAGGGGGCAATGAGCAGTTCTTC. This codes for CASSSTGGNEQFF.

This chain links TRBV27 with TRBJ2-3, with D maybe TRBD2 (5 bases). The CDR3 covers 14 residues. Germline loops: CDR1 MNHEY, CDR2 SMNVEV (reference sequence). The germline V and J ends were trimmed by 10 bases and 0 bases, with 14 bases remaining between them. In DNA, the CDR3 is TGTGCCACCGGGATCGGAAGGAGCACAGATACGCAGTATTTT. Translated, it gives CATGIGRSTDTQYF.

The chain employs TRBV30 and TRBJ2-4; no clear D. The CDR3 extends over 12 amino acids. V lost 0 bases and J 7 bases, leaving 7 bases between the germline ends. Germline assignment: CDR1 GTSNPN and CDR2 SVGIG (reference sequence). The CDR3 DNA reads as TGTGCCTGGAGTGTAGGCCCCAACATTCAGTACTTC. Encoded protein: CAWSVGPNIQYF. The whole variable domain, filled in from reference TRBV30 and TRBJ2-4, reads SQTIHQWPATLVQPVGSPLSLECTVEGTSNPNLYWYRQAAGRGLQLLFYSVGIGQISSEVPQNLSASRPQDRQFILSSKKLLLSDSGFYLCAWSVGPNIQYFGAGTRLSVL.

The chain joins TRBV25-1 to TRBJ1-2; a weak D match, TRBD1 (5 bases). This CDR3 spans 15 amino acids. V lost 2 bases and J 8 bases, leaving 18 bases between the germline ends. The germline V gene has CDR1 MGHDK and CDR2 SYGVNS. This CDR3 is CASSEGAGYFGGYTF. The CDR3 region has the DNA TGTGCCAGCAGTGAAGGGGCTGGTTACTTTGGAGGCTACACCTTC.

This clone was recorded only once. V is TRBV5-8 and J is TRBJ2-5; D unclear. The CDR3 contains 16 residues. The V end was cut by 5 bases, the J end by 7 bases, with 24 bases between. Germline V gene sequence: CDR1 SGHTS, CDR2 YDEGEE. The chain's CDR3 is CASSRAGATLTGTQYF. CDR3 bases: TGTGCCAGCAGTCGAGCAGGAGCAACCCTCACGGGGACCCAGTACTTC.

V is TRBV19 and J is TRBJ2-7; 8 bases fit TRBD1. Germline CDR1 and CDR2: LNHDA and SQIVND (reference sequence). Trimming removed 7 bases from V and 3 bases from J; junction bases left unmatched: 8. This CDR3 spans 14 amino acids. Written as DNA, the CDR3 is TGTGCCAGTACTCCCGGGACAGGAGGCTACGAGCAGTACTTC. Its translation: CASTPGTGGYEQYF.

This rearrangement joins TRBV5-4 to TRBJ2-2; D possibly matches TRBD1 or TRBD2 (5 bases each). CDR3 size: 15 residues. The germline V gene encodes CDR1 SGHNT and CDR2 YYREEE (reference sequence). The V gene lost 3 bases and the J gene lost 2 bases, with 11 bases spanning the gap. CDR3 protein: CASSSAGSNTGELFF. As DNA, the CDR3 is TGTGCCAGCAGCTCTGCAGGGAGCAACACCGGGGAGCTGTTTTTT.